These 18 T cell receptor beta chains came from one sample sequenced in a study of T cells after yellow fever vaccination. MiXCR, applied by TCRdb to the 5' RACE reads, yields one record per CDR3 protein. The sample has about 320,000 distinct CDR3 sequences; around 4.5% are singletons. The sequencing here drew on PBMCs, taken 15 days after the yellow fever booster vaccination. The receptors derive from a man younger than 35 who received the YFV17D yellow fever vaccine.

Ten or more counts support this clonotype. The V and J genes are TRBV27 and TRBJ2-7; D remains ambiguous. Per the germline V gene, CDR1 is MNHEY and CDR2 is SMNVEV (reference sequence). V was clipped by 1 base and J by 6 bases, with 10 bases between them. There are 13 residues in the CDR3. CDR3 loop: CASSLLRRPEQYF. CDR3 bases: TGTGCCAGCAGTTTATTACGGCGTCCCGAGCAGTACTTC.

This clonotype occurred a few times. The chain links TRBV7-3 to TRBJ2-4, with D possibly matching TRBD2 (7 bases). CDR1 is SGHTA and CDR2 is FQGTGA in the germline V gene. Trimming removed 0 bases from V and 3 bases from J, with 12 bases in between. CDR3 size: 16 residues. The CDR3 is CASSLTGGQVKNIQYF. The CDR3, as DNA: TGTGCCAGCAGCTTAACCGGGGGGCAGGTCAAAAACATTCAGTACTTC. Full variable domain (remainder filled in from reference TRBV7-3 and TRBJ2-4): GAGVSQTPSNKVTEKGKYVELRCDPISGHTALYWYRQSLGQGPEFLIYFQGTGAADDSGLPNDRFFAVRPEGSVSTLKIQRTERGDSAVYLCASSLTGGQVKNIQYFGAGTRLSVL.

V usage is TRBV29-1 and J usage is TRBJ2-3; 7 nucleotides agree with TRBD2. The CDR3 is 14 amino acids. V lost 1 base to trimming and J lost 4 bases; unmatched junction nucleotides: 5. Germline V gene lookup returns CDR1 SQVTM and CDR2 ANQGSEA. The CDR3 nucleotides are TGCAGCGTTGAAGTGGGACTACCCCCAGATACGCAGTATTTT. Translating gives CSVEVGLPPDTQYF.

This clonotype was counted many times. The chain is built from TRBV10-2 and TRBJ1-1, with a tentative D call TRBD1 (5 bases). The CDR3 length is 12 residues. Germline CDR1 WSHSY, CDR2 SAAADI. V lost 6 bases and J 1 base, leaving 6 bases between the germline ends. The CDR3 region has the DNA TGCGCCAGCAGGACAGAGAACACTGAAGCTTTCTTT. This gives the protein CASRTENTEAFF.

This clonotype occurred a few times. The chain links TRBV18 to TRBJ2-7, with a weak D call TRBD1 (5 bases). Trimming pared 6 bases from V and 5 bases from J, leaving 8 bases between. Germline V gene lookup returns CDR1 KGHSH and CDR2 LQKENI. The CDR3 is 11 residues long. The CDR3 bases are TGTGCCAGCTCTCAAGGGGACGAGCAGTACGTC. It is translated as CASSQGDEQYV.

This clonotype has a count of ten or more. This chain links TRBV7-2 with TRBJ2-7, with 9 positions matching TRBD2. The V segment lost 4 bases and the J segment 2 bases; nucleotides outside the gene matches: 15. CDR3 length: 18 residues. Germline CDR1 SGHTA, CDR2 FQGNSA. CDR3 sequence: CASSSSAGGTRQAYEQYF. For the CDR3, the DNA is TGTGCCAGCAGCTCCTCAGCGGGGGGCACCCGACAAGCCTACGAGCAGTACTTC.

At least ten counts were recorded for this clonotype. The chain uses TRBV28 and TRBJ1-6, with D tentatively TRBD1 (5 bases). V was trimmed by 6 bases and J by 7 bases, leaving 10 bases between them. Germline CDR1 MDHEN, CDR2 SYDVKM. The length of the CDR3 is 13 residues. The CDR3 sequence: CASRREGNSPLHF. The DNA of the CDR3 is TGTGCCAGCAGGAGAGAGGGGAATTCACCCCTCCACTTT.

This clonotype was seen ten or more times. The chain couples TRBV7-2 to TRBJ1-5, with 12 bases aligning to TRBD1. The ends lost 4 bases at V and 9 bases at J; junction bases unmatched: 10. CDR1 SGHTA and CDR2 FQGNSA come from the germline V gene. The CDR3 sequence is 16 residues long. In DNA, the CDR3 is TGTGCCAGCAGCTCCTCCGGGACAGGGGGCCCTGGGCCCCAGCATTTT. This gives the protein CASSSSGTGGPGPQHF.

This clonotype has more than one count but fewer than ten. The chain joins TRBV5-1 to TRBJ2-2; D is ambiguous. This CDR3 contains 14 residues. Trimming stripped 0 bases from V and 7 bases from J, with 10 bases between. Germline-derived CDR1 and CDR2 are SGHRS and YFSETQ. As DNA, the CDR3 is TGCGCCAGCAGCTTGGGACGGACCGACGGGGAGCTGTTTTTT. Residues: CASSLGRTDGELFF.

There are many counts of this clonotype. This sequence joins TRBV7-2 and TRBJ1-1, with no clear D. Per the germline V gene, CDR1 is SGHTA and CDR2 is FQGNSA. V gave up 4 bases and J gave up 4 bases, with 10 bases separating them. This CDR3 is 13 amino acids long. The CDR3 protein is CASSSTGFTEAFF. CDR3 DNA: TGTGCCAGCAGCTCTACGGGTTTCACTGAAGCTTTCTTT.

The CDR3 spells CSARDWYDRPSSYNSPLHF. The DNA for the CDR3 is TGCAGTGCTAGAGATTGGTACGACCGACCGAGCTCCTATAATTCACCCCTCCACTTT. The genes are TRBV20-1 and TRBJ1-6; D unresolved. Germline V gene data show CDR1 as DFQATT and CDR2 as SNEGSKA (reference sequence). The CDR3 spans 19 residues. V gave up 0 bases and J gave up 0 bases, with 18 bases separating them.

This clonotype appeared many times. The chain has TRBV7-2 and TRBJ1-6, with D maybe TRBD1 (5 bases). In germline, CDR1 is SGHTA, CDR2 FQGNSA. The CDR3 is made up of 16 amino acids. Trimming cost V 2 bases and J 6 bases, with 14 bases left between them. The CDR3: CASSLTRQSFNSPLHF. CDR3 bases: TGTGCCAGCAGCTTAACCCGACAGAGCTTTAATTCACCCCTCCACTTT.

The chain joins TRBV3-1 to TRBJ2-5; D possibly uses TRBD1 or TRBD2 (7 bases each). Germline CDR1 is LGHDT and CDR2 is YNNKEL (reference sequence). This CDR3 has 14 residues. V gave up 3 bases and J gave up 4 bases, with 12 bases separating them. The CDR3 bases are TGTGCCAGCAGCCACACAGGGGAGGGAGAGACCCAGTACTTC. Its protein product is CASSHTGEGETQYF.

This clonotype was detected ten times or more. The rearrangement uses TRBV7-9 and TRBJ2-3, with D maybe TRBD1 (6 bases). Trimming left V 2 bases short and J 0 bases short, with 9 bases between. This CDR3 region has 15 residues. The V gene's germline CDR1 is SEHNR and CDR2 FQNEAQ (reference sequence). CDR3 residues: CASSLKGGSTDTQYF. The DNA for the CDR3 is TGTGCCAGCAGCTTAAAAGGGGGTAGCACAGATACGCAGTATTTT.

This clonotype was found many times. The CDR3 nucleotides read TGTGCCACCAGCAGAGAGCTCTGGGGGTTTGGGGGCACAGATACGCAGTATTTT. As protein: CATSRELWGFGGTDTQYF. The gene calls are TRBV15 and TRBJ2-3; D may match TRBD1 or TRBD2 (5 bases each). V dropped 0 bases and J dropped 1 base, with 17 bases sitting between them. The CDR3 length is 18 residues. Per the germline V gene, CDR1 is LNHNV and CDR2 is YYDKDF (reference sequence).

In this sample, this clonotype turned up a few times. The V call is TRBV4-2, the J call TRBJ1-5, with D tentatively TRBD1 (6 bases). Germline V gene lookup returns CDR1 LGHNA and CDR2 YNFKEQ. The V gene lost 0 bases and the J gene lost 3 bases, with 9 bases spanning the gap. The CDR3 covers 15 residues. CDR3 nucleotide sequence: TGTGCCAGCAGCCAAGACCAGGGGTTCAATCAGCCCCAGCATTTT. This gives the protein CASSQDQGFNQPQHF.

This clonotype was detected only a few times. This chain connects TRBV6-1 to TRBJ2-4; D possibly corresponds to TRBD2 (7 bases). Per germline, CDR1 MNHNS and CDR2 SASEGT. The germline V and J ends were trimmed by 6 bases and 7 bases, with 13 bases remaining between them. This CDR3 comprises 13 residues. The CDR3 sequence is CASRTGGGNIQYF. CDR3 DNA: TGTGCCAGCAGGACGGGGGGCGGCAACATTCAGTACTTC.

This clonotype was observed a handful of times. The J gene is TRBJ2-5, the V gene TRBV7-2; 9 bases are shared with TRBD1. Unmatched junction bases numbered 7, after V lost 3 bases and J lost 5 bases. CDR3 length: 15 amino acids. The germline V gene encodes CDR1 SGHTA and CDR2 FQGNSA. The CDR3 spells CASSFNRGRGETQYF. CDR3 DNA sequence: TGTGCCAGCAGCTTTAACAGGGGGCGCGGGGAGACCCAGTACTTC.